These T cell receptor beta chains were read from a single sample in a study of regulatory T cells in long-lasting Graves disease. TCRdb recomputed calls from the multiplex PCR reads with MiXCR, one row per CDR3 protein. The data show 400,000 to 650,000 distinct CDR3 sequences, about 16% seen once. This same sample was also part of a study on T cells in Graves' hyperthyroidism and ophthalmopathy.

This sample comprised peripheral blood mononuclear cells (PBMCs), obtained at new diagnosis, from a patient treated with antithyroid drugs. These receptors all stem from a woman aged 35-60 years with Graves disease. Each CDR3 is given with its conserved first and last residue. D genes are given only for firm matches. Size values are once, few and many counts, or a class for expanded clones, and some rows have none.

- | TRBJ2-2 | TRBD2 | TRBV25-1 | CASRGLAGAPGAGELFF | TGTGCCAGCAGGGGACTAGCGGGGGCCCCAGGGGCCGGGGAGCTGTTTTTT
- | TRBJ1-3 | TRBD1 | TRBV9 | CASSALGQARGGNTIYF | TGTGCCAGCAGCGCTCTTGGACAGGCGAGGGGAGGAAACACCATATATTTT
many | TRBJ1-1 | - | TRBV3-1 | CASSQTILAKGSGTEAFF | TGTGCCAGCAGCCAAACTATCTTAGCCAAGGGGTCGGGCACTGAAGCTTTCTTT
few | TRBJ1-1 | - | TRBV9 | CASSVGDNEAFF | TGTGCCAGCAGCGTAGGGGACAATGAAGCTTTCTTT
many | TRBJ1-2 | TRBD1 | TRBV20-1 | CSAPLGQEGWYGYTF | TGCAGTGCTCCTCTAGGACAGGAGGGGTGGTATGGCTACACCTTC
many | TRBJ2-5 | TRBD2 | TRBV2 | CASAGLAGQETQYF | TGTGCCAGCGCGGGACTAGCGGGGCAAGAGACCCAGTACTTC
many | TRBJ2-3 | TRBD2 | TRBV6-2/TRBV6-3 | CASSYSTSGPDTDTQYF | TGTGCCAGCAGTTACTCCACTAGCGGACCAGACACAGATACGCAGTATTTT
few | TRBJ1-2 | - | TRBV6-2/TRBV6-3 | CASGNAPSGYTF | TGTGCCAGCGGGAACGCCCCCAGTGGCTACACCTTC
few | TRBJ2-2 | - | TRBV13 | CASSSSQTANTGELFF | TGTGCCAGCAGCTCCAGCCAGACGGCGAACACCGGGGAGCTGTTTTTT
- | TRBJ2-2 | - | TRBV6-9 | CASSSLASNTGELFF | TGTGCCAGCAGTTCGCTAGCGAGTAACACCGGGGAGCTGTTTTTT
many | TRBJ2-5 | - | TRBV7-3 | CASSAGLGSLETQYF | TGTGCCAGCAGCGCGGGACTCGGGAGCCTCGAGACCCAGTACTTC
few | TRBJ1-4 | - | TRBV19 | CASTQRGINEKLFF | TGTGCCAGTACCCAGAGGGGTATTAATGAAAAACTGTTTTTT
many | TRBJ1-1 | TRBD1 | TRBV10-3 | CAISVDRVEAFF | TGTGCCATCAGTGTAGACAGGGTTGAAGCTTTCTTT
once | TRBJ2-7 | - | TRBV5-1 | CASSLASVPSKGRTYEQYF | TGCGCCAGCAGCTTGGCCTCGGTTCCCTCCAAAGGGAGGACCTACGAGCAGTACTTC